This T cell receptor (beta chain) is drawn from a study of blood T cell repertoires in COVID-19. Study overall: Whether acute or convalescent, the COVID-19 samples came from the United States, Italy and Spain. PBMCs, B-cell-depleted T cells, or T cells were the source of the cDNA or gDNA that made up the material.

This clone was seen a few times. CDR1 is LNHDA, CDR2 SQIVND, per germline (reference sequence). The CDR3 loop spans 14 amino acids. Germline trimming cut 4 bases from V and 2 bases from J; bases unmatched to any gene: 2. Original analysis: It was from reference gene primer amplification that nucleated cell counts were estimated. TCRdb's table, derived via immunoSEQ multiplex PCR, lists solely in-frame clones and lacks some. That table supplies the V and J calls and clone size; D and trimming were determined from the DNA. The sample has around 150,000 clones; around 90% are singletons. The sequencing input was peripheral blood. The sequence was collected from a woman aged 55-70 years with active or convalescent COVID-19. The rearrangement joins TRBV19 to TRBJ2-3; 8 bases match TRBD1. DNA of the CDR3: TGTGCCAGTAGTACGGACAGGGACACAGATACGCAGTATTTT. This codes for CASSTDRDTDTQYF. The full variable domain, completed using reference TRBV19 and TRBJ2-3, is DGGITQSPKYLFRKEGQNVTLSCEQNLNHDAMYWYRQDPGQGLRLIYYSQIVNDFQKGDIAEGYSVSREKKESFPLTVTSAQKNPTAFYLCASSTDRDTDTQYFGPGTRLTVL.